A selection of T cell receptor beta chains follows, all from one sample in a study of cytomegalovirus exposure and HLA in healthy donors. Libraries were prepared by immunoSEQ multiplex PCR; TCRdb keeps only in-frame clonotypes and omits some of them. Of 200,000 or so clones listed, over 60% are singletons. Sequencing used PBMCs. The receptors were sampled from a woman aged 25 to 39 in good health and CMV-seropositive. CDR3s include the opening cysteine and the closing phenylalanine or tryptophan. Each record gives: J gene, V gene, CDR3 protein.

TRBJ2-7	TRBV28	CASSSSPEQYF
TRBJ2-7	TRBV2	CASRGKREDEQYF
TRBJ2-3	TRBV4-3	CASSLTLAGSDTQYF
TRBJ2-3	TRBV6-1	CASSYTSGVPDTQYF
TRBJ1-1	TRBV5-4	CASSLGDRGLLNTEAFF
TRBJ2-7	TRBV2	CASIEGQGNSYEQYF
TRBJ2-1	TRBV6-6	CASSYWTSGRGDEQFF
TRBJ2-7	TRBV19	CATRGPGQGGEQYF
TRBJ1-5	TRBV30	CAWSEIPRSNQPQHF
TRBJ2-4	TRBV4-3	CASSQDRENIQYF
TRBJ2-3	TRBV11-2	CASSSLKGMVGTDTQYF
TRBJ1-3	TRBV27	CASSPYGTPGNTIYF
TRBJ1-3	TRBV5-5	CASSRTALLTNTIYF
TRBJ1-6	TRBV10-3	CAIGPGAYNSPLHF
TRBJ2-7	TRBV28	CASSLGLPSYEQYF
TRBJ2-1	TRBV4-1	CASSQISVSNEQFF
TRBJ2-2	TRBV30	CAWSRGLAGSGELFF
TRBJ1-2	TRBV4-3	CASSQDGAGSYGYTF
TRBJ1-4	TRBV18	CASSPITSGTGIEKLFF
TRBJ2-2	TRBV27	CASTESGTANTGELFF
TRBJ1-2	TRBV10-3	CAISALDRFYGYTF
TRBJ2-1	TRBV28	CASSSLGLAKNNEQFF
TRBJ1-2	TRBV7-2	CASSPDRASPYGYTF
TRBJ1-4	TRBV7-9	CASSLSRGATNEKLFF
TRBJ1-1	TRBV9	CASSVRPTAIEAFF
TRBJ1-1	TRBV5-1	CASRGRMRTEAFF
TRBJ1-2	TRBV7-2	CASSQNRDRGREYYGYTF
TRBJ1-2	TRBV4-1	CASSQDVGAGNYGYTF
TRBJ2-7	TRBV6-1	CASSEYNFYEQYF
TRBJ2-7	TRBV29-1	CSVRTTVSYEQYF
TRBJ2-1	TRBV28	CASSSRQGTNEQFF